Reported below is one T cell receptor (beta chain). It lacks a known antigen. The input lacks base qualities; no much larger clone sits a single base away. This entry is derived from a study of shared clonotypes between healthy human individuals (TCRdb year 2020). In the study overall: The cohort comprised a couple of women and a few men aged 18 to 49 years. For each donor, three plates each were used for CD4 naive and CD4 memory, two plates were used for CD8 naive, and one plate was used for CD8 memory. The study deeply sequenced blood TCR repertoires of five healthy adults to estimate repertoire size and the extent of clonotype sharing between individuals. Libraries were prepared and TCR repertoires were sequenced by different laboratories using diverse techniques, in order to increase sequencing depth and limit assay-specific biases. Per donor, leukapheresis produced somewhere between about 0.9 and 9.5 billion PBMCs. Study-wide findings and limitations: Pairwise subsampling led to the expectation that sequencing depth would affect the degree of clonotype sharing among donors. Compared with non-shared clonotypes, the clonotypes found in all four sorted-subset donors had higher generation probabilities. Sampling was restricted to blood, and TCR repertoires in tissues likely differ from the TCR repertoires found in blood. Naive subsets generally had larger estimated clonotype richness than memory subsets. Incomplete sequencing was indicated by rarefaction of sorted-subset datasets, despite the large sequencing depth. Because the study included a small number of donors, the genetic and exposure-history diversity represented was limited. Approximately 4.8% of naive CD4, around 4% of naive CD8, roughly 2.5% of memory CD4, and about 0.4% of memory CD8 clonotypes were shared across a few donors.

The germline V gene (reference sequence) supplies CDR1 LNHDA and CDR2 SQIVND. Relative to germline, V is 2 bases shorter and J is 1 base shorter, with 12 bases between their ends. From its cysteine to its phenylalanine, the CDR3 spans 16 amino acids. The kept DNA is CDR3 alone, 48 bases in frame from the first base. Using the deep immunoSEQ assay, multiplex PCR amplified TCR CDR3 regions from genomic DNA. Extracted genomic DNA from each cell subset was spread evenly across all wells of several immunoSEQ 96-well plates, with each plate serving as a replicate. For sorted subsets, each replicate PCR was loaded with about 200 ng genomic DNA, equivalent to approximately 33,000 T cell genomes. Purified libraries were quantified with a Qubit 3.0 fluorometer, sized on a Bioanalyzer 2100, and re-quantified with the KAPA Library Quantification kit. Every immunoSEQ 96-well plate was sequenced on a separate single-read 150-cycle Illumina NextSeq 550 flow cell. The study's own analysis went as follows. The immunoSEQ output contained only junctional sequences without quality scores, so filtering could not match that applied to full-length reads. To assign V/J genes and CDR3, sequences were annotated using PyIR, a Python wrapper for IgBLAST v1.9, with IMGT germline references. Reads with weak V/J assignments (E-value above 1e-6), missing CDR3, stop codons, out-of-frame junctions, or ambiguous translated residues were removed. V3J clonotypes were defined as sequences sharing an identical inferred V gene, J gene, and CDR3 amino acid sequence. The percentage overlap between two repertoires was calculated by dividing the number of shared unique clonotypes by the size of the smaller repertoire. Repertoire richness was assessed with RTK rarefaction, the Chao1 estimator, and Recon v2.1 estimates of unobserved clonotypes. OLGA was used to compute generation probabilities for all TCRbeta clonotypes that the gDNA method yielded from several donors. TCRdb retrieved this table from immuneACCESS and kept in-frame rearrangements only. Not all clones are present; in checked studies, unresolved V genes account for under half, and no reason is known for the remainder. The DNA was the basis for D and trimming; V, J and clone size are from that table. The sample yields about 1 million clones; under 80% were counted once. Of the sample, roughly 1.4% is held by the ten largest clones.

Donors were healthy HIV-negative adults with no recently reported acute infections or vaccinations. All donors were Caucasian adults living in Nashville, Tennessee, USA. CD4+ T cells were enriched by magnetic negative selection, after which naive cells were positively selected on CD45RA and the negative fraction was taken as the memory subset. Blood was obtained by leukapheresis, after which PBMCs were separated by Ficoll-Histopaque density gradient centrifugation and cryopreserved in liquid nitrogen vapor phase. Analytical flow cytometry was used to check the purity and quantity of every magnetically sorted T cell population. Genomic DNA was isolated from every sorted fraction and measured by UV absorbance on a Nanodrop 2000c.

The sample comprised memory CD4+ T cells sorted from blood. The cell subset or site label, read with the paper, signifies: CD45RA-negative fraction. Recombination connected TRBV19 to TRBJ1-5; the best D guess is TRBD1, with 6 bases matching. The TCR originated in a man between 18 and 35 years old in good health. The nucleotide sequence is TGTGCCAGTAGTATAATTCGAGGGGGGAGCAATCAGCCCCAGCATTTT. Protein translation: CASSIIRGGSNQPQHF.